This is a list of T cell receptor beta chains from one sample in a study of T cell responses to AZD1222 COVID-19 vaccine. The data were produced by immunoSEQ multiplex PCR, yet TCRdb's version contains in-frame clones alone and is incomplete. This table holds around 99,000 clones, roughly nine tenths found once. The source was peripheral blood, collected 28 days after the second AZD1222 dose. These receptors came from an adult who received the AZD1222 COVID-19 vaccine. Each CDR3 is given with its conserved first and last residue. D genes are given only for firm matches. Rows give clone size only sometimes, using once, few, many, or a class for an expanded clone.

j_call v_call d_call clone_size cdr3_aa cdr3_nt
TRBJ2-5 TRBV19 NA NA CASSILSRGGRETQYF TGTGCCAGTAGTATTTTGAGCAGGGGTGGTCGGGAGACCCAGTACTTC
TRBJ1-5 TRBV15 NA NA CATSRDAGFSNQPQHF TGTGCCACCAGCAGAGATGCGGGGTTTAGCAATCAGCCCCAGCATTTT
TRBJ2-1 TRBV5-4 NA NA CASSPGPGGVNEQFF TGTGCCAGCAGCCCGGGGCCCGGAGGGGTCAATGAGCAGTTCTTC
TRBJ1-6 TRBV7-8 TRBD1 NA CASSSDRADDSPLHF TGTGCCAGCAGCTCGGACAGGGCAGACGATTCACCCCTCCACTTT
TRBJ2-1 TRBV6-5 NA once CASSYSAGLYNEQFF TGTGCCAGCAGTTACTCGGCAGGACTCTACAATGAGCAGTTCTTC
TRBJ1-2 TRBV6-5 TRBD1 NA CASSYEQGSYGYTF TGTGCCAGCAGTTACGAACAGGGGAGCTATGGCTACACCTTC
TRBJ1-3 TRBV27 NA NA CASSLSWGGNTIYF TGTGCCAGCAGTTTATCGTGGGGGGGAAACACCATATATTTT
TRBJ2-7 TRBV4-1 TRBD2 NA CASSQGRDYVYEQYF TGCGCCAGCAGCCAAGGGCGGGACTATGTCTACGAGCAGTACTTC
TRBJ1-2 TRBV7-2 NA NA CASSFQGSDYGYTF TGTGCCAGCAGCTTCCAAGGGAGCGACTATGGCTACACCTTC
TRBJ1-4 TRBV5-1 NA once CASSPGHQNEKLFF TGCGCCAGCAGTCCGGGGCACCAGAATGAAAAACTGTTTTTT
TRBJ2-1 TRBV6-5 TRBD2 once CASRQTSGPYNEQFF TGTGCCAGCAGGCAGACTAGCGGGCCCTACAATGAGCAGTTCTTC
TRBJ2-1 TRBV6-5 TRBD1 NA CASSPGTVSYNEQFF TGTGCCAGCAGCCCCGGGACAGTTTCCTACAATGAGCAGTTCTTC
TRBJ1-4 TRBV24-1 NA NA CATGDAGGQNEKLFF TGTGCCACCGGGGACGCGGGGGGTCAGAATGAAAAACTGTTTTTT
TRBJ2-7 TRBV18 NA NA CASSPLNPGLDEQYF TGTGCCAGCTCACCCCTAAATCCAGGGCTAGACGAGCAGTACTTC
TRBJ2-5 TRBV7-6 NA NA CASNHPWKEGETQYF TGTGCCAGCAACCATCCCTGGAAAGAGGGTGAGACCCAGTACTTC
TRBJ2-2 TRBV19 NA few CASSDSGSTGELFF TGTGCCAGTAGTGATAGCGGATCCACCGGGGAGCTGTTTTTT
TRBJ2-1 TRBV10-3 NA once CAIKGDHEQFF TGTGCCATCAAAGGGGACCATGAGCAGTTCTTC
TRBJ2-2 TRBV3-1/TRBV3-2 NA NA CASRRLVTGELFF TGTGCCAGCAGACGACTAGTAACCGGGGAGCTGTTTTTT
TRBJ1-2 TRBV7-9 NA few CASSLTTGVYGYTF TGTGCCAGCAGCTTAACGACAGGAGTCTATGGCTACACCTTC
TRBJ2-3 TRBV30 NA NA CAWGRRQAVGSGLGDTQYF TGTGCCTGGGGGCGGAGACAGGCAGTAGGGTCGGGCCTCGGAGATACGCAGTATTTT
TRBJ1-5 TRBV2 NA once CASNPQGADQPQHF TGTGCCAGCAACCCACAAGGGGCGGATCAGCCCCAGCATTTT
TRBJ2-3 TRBV11-2 NA NA CASSLAGADTQYF TGTGCCAGCAGCTTAGCCGGGGCAGATACGCAGTATTTT
TRBJ2-7 TRBV7-6 NA NA CASSLGGVSYEQYF TGTGCCAGCAGCTTAGGAGGGGTTTCCTACGAGCAGTACTTC
TRBJ2-5 TRBV6-5 NA NA CASSYSQETQYF TGTGCCAGCAGTTACTCACAAGAGACCCAGTACTTC
TRBJ2-7 TRBV30 TRBD2 NA CAWSKLAGDNEQYF TGTGCCTGGAGTAAGCTAGCGGGAGACAACGAGCAGTACTTC
TRBJ2-7 TRBV24-1 NA NA CATSDTRVGYEQYF TGTGCCACCAGTGATACGAGAGTAGGCTACGAGCAGTACTTC
TRBJ2-7 TRBV27 TRBD2 NA CASSLKAAGSSYEQYF TGTGCCAGCAGTTTAAAGGCAGCGGGGAGCTCCTACGAGCAGTACTTC
TRBJ1-2 TRBV19 NA NA CASSETRWGYTF TGTGCCAGTAGCGAAACAAGATGGGGCTACACCTTC